This T cell receptor (beta chain) was retrieved from a study of shared clonotypes between healthy human individuals. Background on the study: A couple of female and a few male donors aged 18 to 49 were enrolled. Study results and caveats: Expectations were that clonotype sharing among donors would be affected by sequencing depth. On the whole, naive subsets had larger estimated richness than memory subsets had.

Several immunoSEQ plates held equal portions of the genomic DNA taken from each subset. Using immunoSEQ multiplex PCR, the repertoire was profiled, and TCRdb retains in-frame clones only, with some absent. The sample has some 2,400,000 clones, approximately 96% seen once; the top ten hold around 0.13%. As concerns this clone: Its antigen is currently unknown.

From germline, CDR1 is SGHDT and CDR2 YYEEEE. Trimming left V 1 base short and J 4 bases short, with 11 bases between. This CDR3 is 14 amino acids long. Sequenced material: naive CD4+ T cells sorted from blood. Subset specified: CD45RA+ positively selected. This TCR came from a man aged 18 to 30 in good health. The chain combines TRBV5-6 with TRBJ2-5; D might be TRBD2 (5 bases). The CDR3 region has the DNA TGTGCCAGCAGCTTGAGGCAGGCGGGAGAGACCCAGTACTTC. Its translation is CASSLRQAGETQYF.